This T cell receptor beta chain appears in the sequencing data of a study of T cell changes during pregnancy in multiple sclerosis. This CDR3 is built from 16 residues. The V and J ends lost 3 bases and 5 bases respectively, with 20 bases between them. CDR1 and CDR2 from the germline V gene are MGHRA and YSYEKL. TCRdb's table, derived via immunoSEQ multiplex PCR, lists solely in-frame clones and lacks some. The sample lists tens of thousands of clones; over 85% were seen once. The sequenced sample was peripheral blood, obtained in the third trimester of pregnancy. The TCR comes from a female donor in good health, enrolled as a control in a pregnancy study. The rearrangement uses TRBV4-1 and TRBJ2-7; tentatively, D is TRBD2 (6 bases). The CDR3 sequence: CASSHPANGSGNEQYF. The CDR3, as DNA: TGCGCCAGCAGCCACCCCGCTAACGGGAGTGGCAACGAGCAGTACTTC.